One sample yielded the 27 T cell receptor beta chains listed below, sequenced in a study of T cells in Graves' hyperthyroidism and ophthalmopathy. It was RNA transcripts that yielded the amplified TCR beta CDR3 regions. Researchers ran a first-round RT-PCR on the TCR CDR3 using the HTBI primer set. TCRdb re-called the multiplex PCR reads through MiXCR, storing one row per CDR3 protein. The data hold hundreds of thousands of distinct CDR3 sequences, with roughly 15% observed a single time. Sequencing was done on a sample of blood. The receptor source for this set is a woman between 35 and 50 years old with Graves' ophthalmopathy.

The V call is TRBV5-5, the J call TRBJ2-1; tentative D call: TRBD2 (6 bases). CDR3 length: 15 amino acids. Trimming removed 4 bases from V and 4 bases from J, with 15 bases in between. CDR1 and CDR2 from the germline V gene are SGHKS and YYEKEE (reference sequence). CDR3 amino acids: CASSRRASEYNEQFF. CDR3 nucleotide sequence: TGTGCCAGCAGCCGGAGGGCTAGCGAATACAATGAGCAGTTCTTC.

V gene TRBV5-1 combines with J gene TRBJ1-6; 7 bases are shared with TRBD1. Per germline, CDR1 SGHRS and CDR2 YFSETQ. The CDR3 length is 14 residues. The J segment lost 9 bases and the V segment lost 3 bases, leaving 6 bases of the junction unmatched. The CDR3 DNA reads TGCGCCAGCAGCTCCAACAGGGGTGGTTCACCCCTCCACTTT. Its translation: CASSSNRGGSPLHF.

This clonotype has ten or more counts. The gene calls are TRBV18 and TRBJ1-2; no definite D call. CDR3 length equals 13 residues. Germline values: CDR1 KGHSH, CDR2 LQKENI. With 3 bases removed from V and 4 bases from J, the gap between germline ends came to 9 bases. The CDR3 DNA reads as TGTGCCAGCTCACCGAGGCAGGTCTATGGCTACACCTTC. Translation gives CASSPRQVYGYTF.

V gene TRBV7-2 combines with J gene TRBJ2-2, with 7 bases aligning to TRBD1. CDR1 and CDR2 (germline): SGHTA, FQGNSA. The CDR3 is 15 amino acids. V was pared by 7 bases and J by 4 bases, with 9 bases of the junction left unmatched. The CDR3 DNA follows: TGTGCCAGCACCACCGGACAGGCCTCCACCGGGGAGCTGTTTTTT. This encodes CASTTGQASTGELFF.

This clonotype has more than one count but fewer than ten. The chain uses TRBV9 and TRBJ2-5, with TRBD1 matching over 9 bases. Germline-derived CDR1 and CDR2 are SGDLS and YYNGEE. V gave up 2 bases and J gave up 5 bases; unmatched junction bases: 4. The CDR3 sequence is 14 residues long. CDR3 coding DNA: TGTGCCAGCAGCGTGGACAGGGGAGGGGAGACCCAGTACTTC. It translates to CASSVDRGGETQYF.

This clonotype was detected ten times or more. The gene calls are TRBV20-1 and TRBJ2-3; no clear D. Germline V gene lookup returns CDR1 DFQATT and CDR2 SNEGSKA (reference sequence). The CDR3 has 15 amino acids. The ends were cut back, 5 bases at V and 2 bases at J, with 17 bases in the middle. The DNA for the CDR3 is TGCAGTGCTGAAACGGAGAGAATAAACACAGATACGCAGTATTTT. Translated: CSAETERINTDTQYF.

This chain uses TRBV5-1 with TRBJ1-6; a possible D gene is TRBD1 (5 bases). The CDR3 is 14 residues long. Germline V lookup: CDR1 SGHRS, CDR2 YFSETQ. Trimming took off 3 bases at V and 7 bases at J, with 11 bases between the two ends. As DNA, the CDR3 is TGCGCCAGCAGCTACGGACAAGCCAATTCACCCCTCCACTTT. Its protein is CASSYGQANSPLHF.

This clonotype showed up many times. The chain uses TRBV28 and TRBJ2-7; the D gene could be TRBD1 or TRBD2 (5 bases each). The CDR3 runs to 12 residues. Trimming removed 7 bases from V and 4 bases from J, with 11 bases in between. Germline lookup yields CDR1 MDHEN and CDR2 SYDVKM. CDR3 sequence: CASTGGGYEQYF. CDR3 DNA sequence: TGTGCCAGCACTGGTGGGGGTTACGAGCAGTACTTC.

This clonotype occurred a few times. The rearrangement joins TRBV15 to TRBJ1-6; 9 positions agree with TRBD1. V gave up 1 base and J gave up 9 bases; unmatched junction bases: 4. CDR3 length: 15 residues. Germline CDR1 LNHNV, CDR2 YYDKDF (reference sequence). The CDR3 DNA reads as TGTGCCACCAGCAGAGCGGGACAGGGAGGTTCACCCCTCCACTTT. Encoded protein: CATSRAGQGGSPLHF.

This clonotype showed up many times. The chain has TRBV7-9 and TRBJ2-7; 8 bases line up with TRBD1. The CDR3 totals 13 residues. Germline V gene sequence: CDR1 SEHNR, CDR2 FQNEAQ (reference sequence). J gave up 5 bases and V 3 bases, and 3 bases lay outside the gene matches. The DNA for the CDR3 is TGTGCCAGCAGCTTGACAGGGGCCCACGAGCAGTACTTC. Translated: CASSLTGAHEQYF.

This clonotype was counted at least ten times. The genes are TRBV6-8 and TRBJ2-7; TRBD1 is a possible D gene (7 bases). The CDR3 sequence is 16 residues long. Deletions cut 0 bases from V and 0 bases from J, with 12 bases between. Germline CDR1 and CDR2: MNHGY and SAAAGT. The CDR3 coding sequence is TGTGCCAGCAGTTACTCGACAGGGAGGAGCTCCTACGAGCAGTACTTC. Its translation: CASSYSTGRSSYEQYF.

This clonotype was picked up one time. One end of the junction fails to match germline, which may point to a read error. V gene TRBV19 combines with J gene TRBJ1-1; D is possibly TRBD1 (5 bases). CDR1 and CDR2 from the germline V gene are LNHDA and SQIVND (reference sequence). This CDR3 region has 14 residues. The CDR3 loop reads CASSKGTEYTEAFF. The CDR3 nucleotides read TGTGCCAGTAGTAAAGGGACGGAATACACTGAAGCATTCTTT.

This clonotype showed up many times. The rearrangement joins TRBV6-2 or TRBV6-3 to TRBJ1-5, with a weak D call TRBD1 (6 bases). This CDR3 contains 13 residues. Germline CDR1 MNHEY, CDR2 SVGEGT. Trimming stripped 6 bases from V and 6 bases from J, with 12 bases between. The CDR3 DNA sequence: TGTGCCAGCAGGCGGACAGCCTTTCAGCCCCAGCATTTT. Translation: CASRRTAFQPQHF.

This clonotype came up many times. The CDR3 DNA follows: TGTGCCAGCAGCCCCCGAGCGGGGGGAAGGGATACGCAGTATTTT. Protein sequence: CASSPRAGGRDTQYF. The rearrangement links TRBV11-3 to TRBJ2-3, with 9 bases identical to TRBD2. The CDR3 spans 15 residues. Germline trimming cut 5 bases from V and 6 bases from J; bases unmatched to any gene: 9. CDR1 SGHNT and CDR2 YENEEA come from the germline V gene.

The table lists this clonotype with many counts. V and J are TRBV3-1 and TRBJ2-1; 11 bases map to TRBD2. The CDR3 has 14 residues. Trimming took 6 bases from V and 6 from J; bases not matched to a gene: 4. Per the germline V gene, CDR1 is LGHDT and CDR2 is YNNKEL (reference sequence). The CDR3 here is CASSQTSGGNEQFF. CDR3 DNA: TGTGCCAGCAGTCAAACTAGCGGGGGCAATGAGCAGTTCTTC.

The genes are TRBV29-1 and TRBJ2-6; tentative D call: TRBD2 (6 bases). Germline values: CDR1 SQVTM, CDR2 ANQGSEA. The CDR3 covers 19 residues. V gave up 0 bases and J gave up 4 bases, with 22 bases separating them. The CDR3 nucleotides are TGCAGCGTTGAAGATCTAGGAGGGTCGGGGTCTTGGGGGGCCAACGTCCTGACTTTC. The encoded protein is CSVEDLGGSGSWGANVLTF.

The chain recombines TRBV6-9 with TRBJ2-3; D is possibly TRBD1 (6 bases). Trimming shortened V by 4 bases and J by 5 bases, and 16 bases separated the two germline ends. The CDR3 runs to 15 residues. In germline, CDR1 is MNHGY, CDR2 SVAAGI. CDR3 nucleotides: TGTGCCAGCAGTTCACAGGGTATTGGTGGAGATACGCAGTATTTT. Amino acid sequence: CASSSQGIGGDTQYF.

Ten or more counts support this clonotype. The chain carries TRBV28 and TRBJ2-1, with TRBD2 matching over 7 bases. J gave up 2 bases and V 6 bases, and 1 base lay outside the gene matches. CDR1 and CDR2 (germline): MDHEN, SYDVKM. CDR3 size: 13 residues. CDR3 bases: TGTGCCAGCAGCGGGGGGACCTACAATGAGCAGTTCTTC. Protein sequence: CASSGGTYNEQFF.

The chain uses TRBV5-6 and TRBJ2-3; 16 bases are a match to TRBD2. Per germline, CDR1 SGHDT and CDR2 YYEEEE. Germline trimming cut 4 bases from V and 5 bases from J; bases unmatched to any gene: 4. The CDR3 is 16 amino acids. The DNA for the CDR3 is TGTGCCAGCAGCCCGGGACTAGCGGGAGGGGGAGATACGCAGTATTTT. It translates to CASSPGLAGGGDTQYF.

This clonotype was recorded many times. The V and J genes are TRBV5-1 and TRBJ1-6, with D maybe TRBD1 (6 bases). The V end was cut by 4 bases, the J end by 10 bases, with 18 bases between. Germline CDR1 and CDR2: SGHRS and YFSETQ. The CDR3 totals 15 residues. Here the CDR3 DNA reads TGCGCCAGCAGCGTAAGACAGGAGGGAAGCTCACCCCTCCACTTT. Protein: CASSVRQEGSSPLHF.

At least ten counts were recorded for this clonotype. The chain employs TRBV3-1 and TRBJ1-1; D remains ambiguous. Per germline, CDR1 LGHDT and CDR2 YNNKEL (reference sequence). This CDR3 comprises 13 residues. Trimming left V 3 bases short and J 1 base short, with 6 bases between. CDR3 nucleotide sequence: TGTGCCAGCAGCCAGCAACCGAACACTGAAGCTTTCTTT. It is translated as CASSQQPNTEAFF.

The gene calls are TRBV24-1 and TRBJ1-5; no reliable D call. The CDR3 contains 12 residues. Germline V gene data show CDR1 as KGHDR and CDR2 as SFDVKD. Deletions cut 3 bases from V and 4 bases from J, with 3 bases between. CDR3 region: CATSDTNQPQHF. The CDR3 bases are TGTGCCACCAGTGATACAAATCAGCCCCAGCATTTT.

This clonotype showed up many times. The rearrangement uses TRBV27 and TRBJ1-1; D uncertain. The CDR3 is made up of 14 amino acids. V lost 8 bases, J lost 1 base, and 14 bases lay in between. Per the germline V gene, CDR1 is MNHEY and CDR2 is SMNVEV (reference sequence). CDR3 residues: CASRRREGNTEAFF. The CDR3 coding sequence is TGTGCCAGCCGAAGGAGGGAGGGGAACACTGAAGCTTTCTTT.

This clonotype has ten or more counts. CDR3 sequence reads: CASSRSRQGGYGYTF. The CDR3 coding sequence is TGTGCCAGCAGCCGATCACGCCAGGGGGGGTATGGCTACACCTTC. The V call is TRBV7-8, the J call TRBJ1-2, with 7 bases that match TRBD1. This CDR3 is built from 15 residues. The trim removed 5 bases at V and 5 bases at J, leaving 11 bases unmatched. From germline, CDR1 is SGHVS and CDR2 FQNEAQ.

Only a few counts were recorded for this clonotype. The chain couples TRBV20-1 to TRBJ1-3; D not certain. The CDR3 length is 15 residues. CDR1 is DFQATT, CDR2 SNEGSKA, per germline (reference sequence). Deletions cut 7 bases from V and 3 bases from J, with 19 bases between. The CDR3 sequence is CSVESAGRLGNTIYF. In DNA, the CDR3 is TGCAGTGTCGAGTCGGCCGGCCGCCTTGGAAACACCATATATTTT.

This sequence joins TRBV20-1 and TRBJ1-1, with D unresolved. The length of the CDR3 is 14 residues. The germline V and J ends were trimmed by 3 bases and 2 bases, with 13 bases remaining between them. Germline CDR1 DFQATT, CDR2 SNEGSKA (reference sequence). The DNA of the CDR3 is TGCAGTGCTAGGATCGCGGGTTTTAACACTGAAGCTTTCTTT. It specifies CSARIAGFNTEAFF.

V is TRBV18 and J is TRBJ1-5, with D perhaps matching TRBD1 (5 bases). Germline V gene lookup returns CDR1 KGHSH and CDR2 LQKENI. The CDR3 sequence is 15 residues long. V was shortened by 3 bases and J by 4 bases, with 13 bases between the two germline ends. CDR3 region: CASSPDQNRNQPQHF. The CDR3 DNA reads TGTGCCAGCTCACCTGACCAGAACAGGAATCAGCCCCAGCATTTT.